This TCR beta chain emerged from a study of blood T cell repertoires in COVID-19. Study background: Samples of COVID-19 (acute and convalescent) were obtained from the United States, Italy and Spain.

Source study methods: Quantification of nucleated cells was approximated via reference gene primer amplification. The table came from immunoSEQ multiplex PCR; TCRdb's copy has only in-frame clones and leaves some out. That table supplies the V and J calls and clone size; D and trimming were determined from the DNA. The repertoire holds some 98,000 clones, with approximately 79% as singletons. This clone was detected only a few times. V dropped 6 bases and J dropped 4; count of bases not matched to a gene: 6. The CDR3 spans 15 residues. Germline loops: CDR1 MNHEY, CDR2 SVGAGI. The TCR sequence derives from a man aged 70 or older with active or convalescent COVID-19. Input material: peripheral blood. The chain joins TRBV6-5 to TRBJ1-3, with 10 positions matching TRBD1. The DNA of the CDR3 is TGTGCCAGCAGACCCTCGACAGGGGGCGGAAACACCATATATTTT. This gives the protein CASRPSTGGGNTIYF.